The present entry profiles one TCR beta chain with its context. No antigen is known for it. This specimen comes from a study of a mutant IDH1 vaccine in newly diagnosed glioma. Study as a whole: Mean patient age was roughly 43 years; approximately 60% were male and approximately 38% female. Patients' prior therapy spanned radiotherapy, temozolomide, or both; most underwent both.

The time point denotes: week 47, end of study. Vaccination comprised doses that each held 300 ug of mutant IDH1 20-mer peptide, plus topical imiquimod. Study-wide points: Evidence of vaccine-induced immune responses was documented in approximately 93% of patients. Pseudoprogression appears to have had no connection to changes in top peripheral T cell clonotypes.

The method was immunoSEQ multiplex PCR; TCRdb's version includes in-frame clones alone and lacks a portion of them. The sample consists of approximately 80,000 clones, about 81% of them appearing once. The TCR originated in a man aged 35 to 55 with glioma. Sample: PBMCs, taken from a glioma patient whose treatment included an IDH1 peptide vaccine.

CDR3 bases: TGCAGTGCCACCGGCACAGATACGCAGTATTTT. Protein product: CSATGTDTQYF. The chain carries TRBV20-1 and TRBJ2-3; D gene ambiguous. This CDR3 is 11 amino acids long. Germline values: CDR1 DFQATT, CDR2 SNEGSKA (reference sequence). V was trimmed by 6 bases and J by 1 base, leaving 5 bases between them.